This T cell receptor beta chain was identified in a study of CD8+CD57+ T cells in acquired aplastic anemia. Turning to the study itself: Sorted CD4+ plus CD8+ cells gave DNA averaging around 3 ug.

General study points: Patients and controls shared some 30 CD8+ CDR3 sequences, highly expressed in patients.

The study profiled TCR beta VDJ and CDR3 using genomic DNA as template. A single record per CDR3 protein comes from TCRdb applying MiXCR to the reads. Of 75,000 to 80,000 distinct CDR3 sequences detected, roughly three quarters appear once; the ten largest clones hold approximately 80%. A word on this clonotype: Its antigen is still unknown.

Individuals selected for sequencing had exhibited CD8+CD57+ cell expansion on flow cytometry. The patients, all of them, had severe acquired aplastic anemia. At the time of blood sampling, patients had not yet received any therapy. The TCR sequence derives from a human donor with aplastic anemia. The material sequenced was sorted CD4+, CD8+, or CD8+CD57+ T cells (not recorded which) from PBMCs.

The CDR3 nucleotides read TGTGCCATCAGTGATTTGTACCAGCGGGGCTACGAGCAGTACTTC. Its protein is CAISDLYQRGYEQYF. The chain joins TRBV10-3 to TRBJ2-7; 7 positions agree with TRBD2. V shed 3 bases and J 3 bases; nucleotides not matched to a gene: 8. Germline V lookup: CDR1 ENHRY, CDR2 SYGVKD. The CDR3 consists of 15 residues.